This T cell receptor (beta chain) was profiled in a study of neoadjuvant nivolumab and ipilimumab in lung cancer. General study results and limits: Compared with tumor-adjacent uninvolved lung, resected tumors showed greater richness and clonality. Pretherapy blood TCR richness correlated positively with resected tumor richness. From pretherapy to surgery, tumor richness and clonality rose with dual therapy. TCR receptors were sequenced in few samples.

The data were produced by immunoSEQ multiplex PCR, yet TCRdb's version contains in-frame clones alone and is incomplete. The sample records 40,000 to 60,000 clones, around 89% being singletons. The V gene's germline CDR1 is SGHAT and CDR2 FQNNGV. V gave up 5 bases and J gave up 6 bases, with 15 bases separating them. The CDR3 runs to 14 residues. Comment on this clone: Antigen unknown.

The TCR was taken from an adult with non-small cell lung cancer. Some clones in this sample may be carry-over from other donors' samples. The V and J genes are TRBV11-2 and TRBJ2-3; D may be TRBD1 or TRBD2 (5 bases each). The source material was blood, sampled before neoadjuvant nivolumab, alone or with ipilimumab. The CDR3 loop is CASSRDPERDTQYF. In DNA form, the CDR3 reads TGTGCCAGCAGCCGGGACCCCGAAAGGGATACGCAGTATTTT.